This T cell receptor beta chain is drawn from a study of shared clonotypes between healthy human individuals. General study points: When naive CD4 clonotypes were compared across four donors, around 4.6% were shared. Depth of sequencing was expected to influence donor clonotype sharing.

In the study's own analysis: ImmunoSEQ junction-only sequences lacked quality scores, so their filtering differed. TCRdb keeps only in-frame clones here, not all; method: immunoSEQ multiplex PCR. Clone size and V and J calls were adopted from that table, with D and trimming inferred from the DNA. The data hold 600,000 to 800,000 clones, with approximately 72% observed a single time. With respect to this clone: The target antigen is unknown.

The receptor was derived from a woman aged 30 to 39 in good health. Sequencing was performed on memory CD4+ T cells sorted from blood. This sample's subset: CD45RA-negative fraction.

This CDR3 is CASSAGYSSLVLNTEAFF. The DNA for the CDR3 is TGTGCCAGCAGCGCCGGGTACTCCTCATTGGTGTTGAACACTGAAGCTTTCTTT. The chain couples TRBV9 to TRBJ1-1; no reliable D call. V lost 3 bases to trimming and J lost 0 bases, with 21 bases between them. Germline CDR1 is SGDLS and CDR2 is YYNGEE. This CDR3 has 18 residues. The whole variable domain, filled in from reference TRBV9 and TRBJ1-1, reads DSGVTQTPKHLITATGQRVTLRCSPRSGDLSVYWYQQSLDQGLQFLIQYYNGEERAKGNILERFSAQQFPDLHSELNLSSLELGDSALYFCASSAGYSSLVLNTEAFFGQGTRLTVV.